The present TCR beta chain was sequenced within a study of T cell repertoires in cytomegalovirus infection. Study as a whole: In public TCR beta signatures, there were indications of both CMV infection and matching HLA type.

This clonotype was picked up a small number of times. What it recognizes is unknown. Study outcomes and limitations: Individuals carrying CMV plus the relevant HLA were identified by cumulative frequency of public TCR beta families. HLA-C-restricted TCR beta clonotypes specific for CMV led the ex vivo response.

TCRdb passed the reads through MiXCR, listing each CDR3 protein once. Of a few hundred thousand distinct CDR3 sequences listed, 15% to 20% were seen once; the top ten hold roughly 50%. What was sequenced was CD8+ T cells from PBMCs. This TCR was sampled from a human donor in good health (CMV status not recorded). Some clones in this sample may be carry-over from other donors' samples.

CDR3 nucleotides: TGTGCCAGCAGCTCCGGGGCAACCTACGAGCAGTACTTC. Its translation: CASSSGATYEQYF. The rearrangement joins TRBV7-9 to TRBJ2-7; the D gene could be TRBD1 or TRBD2 (5 bases each). The germline gives CDR1 SEHNR, CDR2 FQNEAQ (reference sequence). This CDR3 is built from 13 residues. Trimming took 4 bases from V and 2 from J, leaving 9 bases between them. Together with reference TRBV7-9 and TRBJ2-7, the CDR3 gives the full variable domain: DTGVSQNPRHKITKRGQNVTFRCDPISEHNRLYWYRQTLGQGPEFLTYFQNEAQLEKSRLLSDRFSAERPKGSFSTLEIQRTEQGDSAMYLCASSSGATYEQYFGPGTRLTVT.